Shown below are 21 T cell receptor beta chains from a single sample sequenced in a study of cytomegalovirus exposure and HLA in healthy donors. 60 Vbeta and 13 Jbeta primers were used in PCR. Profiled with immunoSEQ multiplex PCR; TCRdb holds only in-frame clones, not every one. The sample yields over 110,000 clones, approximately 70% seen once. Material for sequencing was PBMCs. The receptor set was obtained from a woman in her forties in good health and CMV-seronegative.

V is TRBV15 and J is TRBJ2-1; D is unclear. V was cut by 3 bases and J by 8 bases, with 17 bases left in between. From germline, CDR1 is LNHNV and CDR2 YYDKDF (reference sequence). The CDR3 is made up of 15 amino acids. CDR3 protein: CATSSTPSPGHEQFF. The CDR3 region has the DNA TGTGCCACCAGCAGCACCCCCTCCCCCGGTCATGAGCAGTTCTTC.

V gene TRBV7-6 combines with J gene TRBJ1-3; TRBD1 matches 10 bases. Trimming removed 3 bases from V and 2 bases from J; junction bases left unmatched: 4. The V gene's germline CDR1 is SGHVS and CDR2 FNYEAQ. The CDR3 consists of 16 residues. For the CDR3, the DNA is TGTGCCAGCAGCTTTTCCGGGACAGGGGCTGGAAACACCATATATTTT. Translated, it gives CASSFSGTGAGNTIYF. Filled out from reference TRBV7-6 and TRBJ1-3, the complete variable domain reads GAGVSQSPRYKVTKRGQDVALRCDPISGHVSLYWYRQALGQGPEFLTYFNYEAQQDKSGLPNDRFSAERPEGSISTLTIQRTEQRDSAMYRCASSFSGTGAGNTIYFGEGSWLTVV.

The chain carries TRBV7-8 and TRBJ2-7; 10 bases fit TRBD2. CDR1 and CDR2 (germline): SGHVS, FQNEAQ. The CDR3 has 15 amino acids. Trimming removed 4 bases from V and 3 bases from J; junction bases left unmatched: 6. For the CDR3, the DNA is TGTGCCAGCAGCTCCCCGACTAGCGGGCGCTACGAGCAGTACGTC. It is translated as CASSSPTSGRYEQYV.

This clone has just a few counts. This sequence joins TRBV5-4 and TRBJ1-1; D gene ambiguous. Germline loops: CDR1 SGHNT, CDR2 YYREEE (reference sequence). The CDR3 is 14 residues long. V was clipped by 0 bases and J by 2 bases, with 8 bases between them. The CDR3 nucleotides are TGTGCCAGCAGCTTGGAACTGTCCAACACTGAAGCTTTCTTT. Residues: CASSLELSNTEAFF. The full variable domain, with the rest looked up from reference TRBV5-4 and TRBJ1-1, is ETGVTQSPTHLIKTRGQQVTLRCSSQSGHNTVSWYQQALGQGPQFIFQYYREEENGRGNFPPRFSGLQFPNYSSELNVNALELDDSALYLCASSLELSNTEAFFGQGTRLTVV.

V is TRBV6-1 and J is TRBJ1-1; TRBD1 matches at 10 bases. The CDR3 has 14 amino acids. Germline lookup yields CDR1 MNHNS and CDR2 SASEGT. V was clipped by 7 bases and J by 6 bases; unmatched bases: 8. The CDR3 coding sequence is TGTGCCAGCACCCAGGACAGGGGGTACTCTGAAGCTTTCTTT. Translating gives CASTQDRGYSEAFF.

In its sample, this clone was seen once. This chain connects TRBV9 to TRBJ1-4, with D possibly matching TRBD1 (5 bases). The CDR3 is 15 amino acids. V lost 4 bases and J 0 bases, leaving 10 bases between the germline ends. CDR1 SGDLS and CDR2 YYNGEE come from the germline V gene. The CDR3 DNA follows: TGTGCCAGCAGCACCCAGGACACAACTAATGAAAAACTGTTTTTT. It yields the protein CASSTQDTTNEKLFF.

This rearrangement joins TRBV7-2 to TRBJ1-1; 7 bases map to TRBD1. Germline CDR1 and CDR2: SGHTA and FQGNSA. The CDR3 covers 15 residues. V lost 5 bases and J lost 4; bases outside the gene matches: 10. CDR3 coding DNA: TGTGCCAGCAGCACCCATCGACAGGGAAGCACTGAAGCTTTCTTT. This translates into CASSTHRQGSTEAFF.

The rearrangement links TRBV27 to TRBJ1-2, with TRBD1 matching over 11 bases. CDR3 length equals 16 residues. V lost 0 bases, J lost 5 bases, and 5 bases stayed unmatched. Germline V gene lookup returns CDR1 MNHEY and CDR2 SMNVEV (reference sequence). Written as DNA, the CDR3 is TGTGCCAGCAGTTTATCGCCGGGACAGGGGGTATATGGCTACACCTTC. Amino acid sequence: CASSLSPGQGVYGYTF.

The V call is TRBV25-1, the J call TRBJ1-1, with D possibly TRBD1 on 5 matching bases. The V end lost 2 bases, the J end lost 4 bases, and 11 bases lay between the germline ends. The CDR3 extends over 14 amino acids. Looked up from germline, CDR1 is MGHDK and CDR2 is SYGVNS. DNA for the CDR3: TGTGCCAGCAGTGAAAGACAGAAACCCACTGAAGCTTTCTTT. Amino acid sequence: CASSERQKPTEAFF.

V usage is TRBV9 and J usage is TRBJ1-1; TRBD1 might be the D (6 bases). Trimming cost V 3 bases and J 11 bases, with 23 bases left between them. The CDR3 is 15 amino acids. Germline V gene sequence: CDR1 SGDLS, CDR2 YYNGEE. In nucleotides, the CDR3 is TGTGCCAGCAGCGCGGACCTGGGCCCCAGGGGATCGGCTTTCTTT. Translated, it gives CASSADLGPRGSAFF.

CDR3 region: CASSKGGLYEQYF. The CDR3 bases are TGTGCCAGCAGTAAGGGGGGGCTTTACGAGCAGTACTTC. This chain connects TRBV6-6 to TRBJ2-7; tentatively, D is TRBD2 (7 bases). The length of the CDR3 is 13 residues. Between the trimmed V and J ends, which lost 5 bases and 4 bases, there was a span of 12 bases. The germline gives CDR1 MNHNY, CDR2 SVGAGI (reference sequence).

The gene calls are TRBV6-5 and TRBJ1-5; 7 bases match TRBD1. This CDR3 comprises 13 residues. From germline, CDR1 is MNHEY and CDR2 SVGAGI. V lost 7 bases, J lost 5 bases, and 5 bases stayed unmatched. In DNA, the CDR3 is TGTGCCAGCACGGGCCAGGGGGATCAGCCCCAGCATTTT. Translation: CASTGQGDQPQHF.

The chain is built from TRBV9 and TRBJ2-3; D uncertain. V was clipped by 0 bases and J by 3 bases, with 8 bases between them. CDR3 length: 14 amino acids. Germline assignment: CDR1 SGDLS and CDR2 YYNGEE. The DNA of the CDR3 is TGTGCCAGCAGCGTAGAATCACTTACAGATACGCAGTATTTT. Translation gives CASSVESLTDTQYF.

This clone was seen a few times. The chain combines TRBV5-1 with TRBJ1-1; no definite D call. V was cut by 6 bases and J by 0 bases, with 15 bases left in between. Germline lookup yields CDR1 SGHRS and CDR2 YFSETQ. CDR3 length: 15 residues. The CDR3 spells CASNPSGSLNTEAFF. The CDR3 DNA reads TGCGCCAGCAACCCCTCTGGCAGTTTGAACACTGAAGCTTTCTTT.

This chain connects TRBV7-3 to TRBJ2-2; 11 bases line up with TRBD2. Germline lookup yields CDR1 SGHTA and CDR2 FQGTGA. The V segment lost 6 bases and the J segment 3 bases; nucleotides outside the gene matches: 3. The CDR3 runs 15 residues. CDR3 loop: CASSPGLADTGELFF. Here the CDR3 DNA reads TGTGCCAGCAGTCCGGGACTAGCGGACACCGGGGAGCTGTTTTTT.

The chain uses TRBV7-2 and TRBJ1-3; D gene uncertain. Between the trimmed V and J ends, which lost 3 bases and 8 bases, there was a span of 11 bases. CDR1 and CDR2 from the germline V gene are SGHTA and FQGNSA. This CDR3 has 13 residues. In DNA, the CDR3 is TGTGCCAGCAGCTTCGGGGTGTTAGACACCATATATTTT. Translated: CASSFGVLDTIYF.

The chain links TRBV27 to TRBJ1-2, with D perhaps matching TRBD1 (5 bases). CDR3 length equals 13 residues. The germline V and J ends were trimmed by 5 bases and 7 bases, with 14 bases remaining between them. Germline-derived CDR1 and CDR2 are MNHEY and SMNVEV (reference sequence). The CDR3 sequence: CASSLGRATGYTF. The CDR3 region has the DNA TGTGCCAGCAGTCTAGGCAGGGCGACTGGCTACACCTTC.

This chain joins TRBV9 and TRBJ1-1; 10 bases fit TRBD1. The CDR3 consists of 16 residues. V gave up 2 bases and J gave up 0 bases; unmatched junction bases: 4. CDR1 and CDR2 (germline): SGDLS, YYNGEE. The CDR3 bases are TGTGCCAGCAGCGTCGGGACAGGGGCAATGAACACTGAAGCTTTCTTT. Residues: CASSVGTGAMNTEAFF.

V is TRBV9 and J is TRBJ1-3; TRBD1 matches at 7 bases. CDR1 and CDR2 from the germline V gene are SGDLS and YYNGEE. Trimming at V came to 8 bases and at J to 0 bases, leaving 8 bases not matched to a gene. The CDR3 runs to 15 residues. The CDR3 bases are TGTGCCAGTACCCCGGGACAGAGCTCTGGAAACACCATATATTTT. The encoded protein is CASTPGQSSGNTIYF.

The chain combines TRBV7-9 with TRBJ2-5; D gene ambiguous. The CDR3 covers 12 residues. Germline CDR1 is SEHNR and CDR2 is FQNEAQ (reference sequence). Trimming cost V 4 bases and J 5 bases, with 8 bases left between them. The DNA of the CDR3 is TGTGCCAGCAGCTCAACGGTGGAGACCCAGTACTTC. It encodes CASSSTVETQYF.

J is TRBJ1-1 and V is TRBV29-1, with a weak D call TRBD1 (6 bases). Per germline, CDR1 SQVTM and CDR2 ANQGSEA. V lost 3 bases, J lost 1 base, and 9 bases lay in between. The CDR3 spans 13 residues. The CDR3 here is CSVELQGNTEAFF. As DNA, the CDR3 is TGCAGCGTTGAGTTACAGGGGAACACTGAAGCTTTCTTT.